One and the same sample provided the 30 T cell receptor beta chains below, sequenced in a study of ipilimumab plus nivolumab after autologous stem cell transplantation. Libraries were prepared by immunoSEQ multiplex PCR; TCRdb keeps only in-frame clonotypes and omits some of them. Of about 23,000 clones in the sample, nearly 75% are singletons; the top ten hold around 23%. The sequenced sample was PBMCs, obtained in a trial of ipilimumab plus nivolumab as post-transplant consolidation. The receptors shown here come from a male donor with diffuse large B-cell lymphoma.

CDR3: CASTGDPSYNEQFF. In nucleotides, the CDR3 is TGTGCCAGCACCGGGGACCCCTCCTACAATGAGCAGTTCTTC. This rearrangement joins TRBV27 to TRBJ2-1, with D perhaps being TRBD1 or TRBD2 (5 bases each). This CDR3 is built from 14 residues. Germline-derived CDR1 and CDR2 are MNHEY and SMNVEV (reference sequence). Trimming took 7 bases from V and 0 from J, leaving 10 bases between them.

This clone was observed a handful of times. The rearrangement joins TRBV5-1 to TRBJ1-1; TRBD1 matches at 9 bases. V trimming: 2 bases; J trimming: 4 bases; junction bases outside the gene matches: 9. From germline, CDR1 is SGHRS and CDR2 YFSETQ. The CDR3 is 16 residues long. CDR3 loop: CASSFNPQGAGTEAFF. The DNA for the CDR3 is TGCGCCAGCAGCTTTAATCCACAGGGGGCTGGCACTGAAGCTTTCTTT.

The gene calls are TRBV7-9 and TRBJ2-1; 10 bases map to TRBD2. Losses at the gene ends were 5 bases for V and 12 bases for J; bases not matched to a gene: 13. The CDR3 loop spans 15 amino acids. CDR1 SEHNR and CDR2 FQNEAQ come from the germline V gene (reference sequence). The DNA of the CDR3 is TGTGCCAGCAGCCAACGGGGGGCTAGCGGGAGAGGGCAGTTCTTC. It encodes CASSQRGASGRGQFF. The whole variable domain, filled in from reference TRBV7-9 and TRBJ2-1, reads DTGVSQNPRHKITKRGQNVTFRCDPISEHNRLYWYRQTLGQGPEFLTYFQNEAQLEKSRLLSDRFSAERPKGSFSTLEIQRTEQGDSAMYLCASSQRGASGRGQFFGPGTRLTVL.

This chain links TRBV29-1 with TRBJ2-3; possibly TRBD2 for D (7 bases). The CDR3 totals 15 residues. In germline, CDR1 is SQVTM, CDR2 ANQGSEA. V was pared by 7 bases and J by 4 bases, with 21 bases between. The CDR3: CSEGGGSRGADTQYF. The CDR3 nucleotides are TGCAGCGAAGGGGGAGGGTCCCGAGGGGCAGATACGCAGTATTTT.

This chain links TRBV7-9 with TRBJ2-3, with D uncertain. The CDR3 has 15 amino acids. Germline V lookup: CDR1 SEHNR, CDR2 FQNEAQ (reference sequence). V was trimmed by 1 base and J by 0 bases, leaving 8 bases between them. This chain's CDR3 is CASSLEAASTDTQYF. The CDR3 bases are TGTGCCAGCAGCTTAGAGGCAGCAAGCACAGATACGCAGTATTTT.

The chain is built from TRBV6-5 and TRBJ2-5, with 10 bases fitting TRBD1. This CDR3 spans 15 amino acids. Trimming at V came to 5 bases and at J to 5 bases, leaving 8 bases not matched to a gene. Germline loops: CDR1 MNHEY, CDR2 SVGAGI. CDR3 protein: CASSHPGQGTETQYF. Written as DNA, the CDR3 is TGTGCCAGCAGTCACCCGGGACAGGGGACGGAGACCCAGTACTTC.

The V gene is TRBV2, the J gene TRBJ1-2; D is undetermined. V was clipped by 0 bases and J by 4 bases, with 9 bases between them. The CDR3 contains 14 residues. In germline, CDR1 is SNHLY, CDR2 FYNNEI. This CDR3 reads CASSEALSGYGYTF. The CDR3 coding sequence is TGTGCCAGCAGTGAAGCCCTTTCGGGCTATGGCTACACCTTC.

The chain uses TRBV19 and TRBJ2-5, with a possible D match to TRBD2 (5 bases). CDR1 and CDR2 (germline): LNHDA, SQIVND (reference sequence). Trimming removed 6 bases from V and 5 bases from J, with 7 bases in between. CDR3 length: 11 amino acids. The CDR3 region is CASSGEETQYF. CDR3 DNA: TGTGCCAGTAGCGGGGAGGAGACCCAGTACTTC.

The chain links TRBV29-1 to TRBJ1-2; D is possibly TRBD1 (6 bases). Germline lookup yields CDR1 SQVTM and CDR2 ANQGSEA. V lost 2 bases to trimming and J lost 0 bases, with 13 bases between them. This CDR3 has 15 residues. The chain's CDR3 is CSVESGRGANYGYTF. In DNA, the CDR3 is TGCAGCGTTGAATCTGGGAGGGGGGCTAACTATGGCTACACCTTC.

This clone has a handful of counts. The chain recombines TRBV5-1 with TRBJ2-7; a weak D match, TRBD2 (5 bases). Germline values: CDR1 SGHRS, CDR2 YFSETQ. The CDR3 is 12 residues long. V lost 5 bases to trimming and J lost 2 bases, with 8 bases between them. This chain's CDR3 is CASRDSAYEQYF. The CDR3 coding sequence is TGCGCCAGCAGGGACTCAGCCTACGAGCAGTACTTC.

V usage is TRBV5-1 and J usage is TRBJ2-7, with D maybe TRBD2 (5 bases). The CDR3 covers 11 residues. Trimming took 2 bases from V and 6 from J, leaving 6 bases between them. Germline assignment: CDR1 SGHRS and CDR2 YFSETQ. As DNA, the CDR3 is TGCGCCAGCAGCTTACGGGGCGAGCAGTACTTC. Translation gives CASSLRGEQYF.

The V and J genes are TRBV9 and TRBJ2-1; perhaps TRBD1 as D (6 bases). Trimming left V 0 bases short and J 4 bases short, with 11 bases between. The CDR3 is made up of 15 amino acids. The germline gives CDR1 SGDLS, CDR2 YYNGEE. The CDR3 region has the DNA TGTGCCAGCAGCGTAGGATTAGGGGGATACAATGAGCAGTTCTTC. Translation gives CASSVGLGGYNEQFF.

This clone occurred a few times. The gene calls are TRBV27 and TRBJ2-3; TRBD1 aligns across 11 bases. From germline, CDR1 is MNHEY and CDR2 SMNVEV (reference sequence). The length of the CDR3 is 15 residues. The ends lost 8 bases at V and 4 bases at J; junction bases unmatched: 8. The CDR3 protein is CASGRTGGAPDTQYF. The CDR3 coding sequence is TGTGCCAGCGGCCGGACAGGGGGCGCCCCAGATACGCAGTATTTT.

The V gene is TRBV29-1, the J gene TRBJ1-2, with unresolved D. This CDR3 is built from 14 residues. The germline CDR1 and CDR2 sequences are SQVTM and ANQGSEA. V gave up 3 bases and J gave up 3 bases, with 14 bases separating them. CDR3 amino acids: CSVDSSGLDYGYTF. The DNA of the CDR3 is TGCAGCGTTGATAGCTCCGGGCTCGACTATGGCTACACCTTC.

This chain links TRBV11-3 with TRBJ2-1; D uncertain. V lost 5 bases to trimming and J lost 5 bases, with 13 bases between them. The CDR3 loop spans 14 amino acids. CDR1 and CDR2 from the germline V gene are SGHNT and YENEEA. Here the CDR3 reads CASSPQRVDNEQFF. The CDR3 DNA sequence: TGTGCCAGCAGCCCACAAAGAGTAGACAATGAGCAGTTCTTC.

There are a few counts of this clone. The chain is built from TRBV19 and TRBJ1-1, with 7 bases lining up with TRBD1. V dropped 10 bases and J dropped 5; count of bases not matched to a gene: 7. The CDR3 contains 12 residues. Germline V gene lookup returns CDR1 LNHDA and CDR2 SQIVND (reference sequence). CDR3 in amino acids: CATWDRRTEAFF. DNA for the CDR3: TGTGCCACCTGGGACAGAAGAACTGAAGCTTTCTTT. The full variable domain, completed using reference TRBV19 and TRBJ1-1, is DGGITQSPKYLFRKEGQNVTLSCEQNLNHDAMYWYRQDPGQGLRLIYYSQIVNDFQKGDIAEGYSVSREKKESFPLTVTSAQKNPTAFYLCATWDRRTEAFFGQGTRLTVV.

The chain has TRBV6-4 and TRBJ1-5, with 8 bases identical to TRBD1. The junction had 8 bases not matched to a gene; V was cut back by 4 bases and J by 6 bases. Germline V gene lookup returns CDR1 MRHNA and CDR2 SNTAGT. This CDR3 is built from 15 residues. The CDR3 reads CASSVSDRAVQPQHF. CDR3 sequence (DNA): TGTGCCAGCAGTGTTTCGGACAGGGCGGTTCAGCCCCAGCATTTT.

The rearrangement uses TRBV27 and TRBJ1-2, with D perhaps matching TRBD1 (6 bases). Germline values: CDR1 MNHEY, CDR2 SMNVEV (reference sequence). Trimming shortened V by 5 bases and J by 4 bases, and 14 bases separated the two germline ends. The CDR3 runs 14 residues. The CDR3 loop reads CASSINRAGYGYTF. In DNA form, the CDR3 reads TGTGCCAGCAGTATAAACAGGGCTGGCTATGGCTACACCTTC.

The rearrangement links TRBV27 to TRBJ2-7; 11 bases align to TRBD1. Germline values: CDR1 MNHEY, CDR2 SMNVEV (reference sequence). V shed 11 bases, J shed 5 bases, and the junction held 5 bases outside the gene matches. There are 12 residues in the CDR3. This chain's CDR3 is CAWDRGSHEQYF. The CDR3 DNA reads TGTGCCTGGGACAGGGGGTCCCACGAGCAGTACTTC.

The CDR3: CASRYWEAGANVLTF. In DNA form, the CDR3 reads TGTGCCAGCCGATACTGGGAGGCCGGGGCCAACGTCCTGACTTTC. This chain joins TRBV7-9 and TRBJ2-6, with a possible D match to TRBD2 (6 bases). The V gene's germline CDR1 is SEHNR and CDR2 FQNEAQ (reference sequence). This CDR3 contains 15 residues. Trimming stripped 8 bases from V and 4 bases from J, with 15 bases between. Combining the CDR3 with reference TRBV7-9 and TRBJ2-6 gives the whole variable domain DTGVSQNPRHKITKRGQNVTFRCDPISEHNRLYWYRQTLGQGPEFLTYFQNEAQLEKSRLLSDRFSAERPKGSFSTLEIQRTEQGDSAMYLCASRYWEAGANVLTFGAGSRLTVL.

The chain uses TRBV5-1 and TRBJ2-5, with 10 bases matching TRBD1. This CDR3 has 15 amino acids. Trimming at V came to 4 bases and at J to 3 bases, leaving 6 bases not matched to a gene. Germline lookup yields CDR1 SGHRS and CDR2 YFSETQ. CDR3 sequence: CASSTAGTGEETQYF. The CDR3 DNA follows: TGCGCCAGCAGCACTGCCGGGACAGGGGAAGAGACCCAGTACTTC. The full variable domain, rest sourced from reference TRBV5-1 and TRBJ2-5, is KAGVTQTPRYLIKTRGQQVTLSCSPISGHRSVSWYQQTPGQGLQFLFEYFSETQRNKGNFPGRFSGRQFSNSRSEMNVSTLELGDSALYLCASSTAGTGEETQYFGPGTRLLVL.

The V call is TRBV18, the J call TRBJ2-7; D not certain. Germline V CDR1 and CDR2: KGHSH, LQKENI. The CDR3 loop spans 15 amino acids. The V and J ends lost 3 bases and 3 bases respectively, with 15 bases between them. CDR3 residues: CASSPVDGDYYEQYF. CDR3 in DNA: TGTGCCAGCTCACCGGTTGATGGGGATTACTACGAGCAGTACTTC.

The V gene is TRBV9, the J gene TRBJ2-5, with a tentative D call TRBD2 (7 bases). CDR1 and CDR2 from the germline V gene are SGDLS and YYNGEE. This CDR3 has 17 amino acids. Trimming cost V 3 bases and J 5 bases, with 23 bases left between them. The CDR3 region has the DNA TGTGCCAGCAGCGGGGGGCAGGGCGCAGGGAGGGGTGAGACCCAGTACTTC. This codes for CASSGGQGAGRGETQYF.

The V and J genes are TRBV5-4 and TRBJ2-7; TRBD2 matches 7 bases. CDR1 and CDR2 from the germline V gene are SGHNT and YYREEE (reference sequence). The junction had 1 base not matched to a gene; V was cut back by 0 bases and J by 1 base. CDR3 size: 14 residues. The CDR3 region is CASSLGGRSYEQYF. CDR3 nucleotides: TGTGCCAGCAGCTTGGGCGGGAGATCCTACGAGCAGTACTTC. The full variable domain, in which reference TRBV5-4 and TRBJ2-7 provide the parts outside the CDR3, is ETGVTQSPTHLIKTRGQQVTLRCSSQSGHNTVSWYQQALGQGPQFIFQYYREEENGRGNFPPRFSGLQFPNYSSELNVNALELDDSALYLCASSLGGRSYEQYFGPGTRLTVT.

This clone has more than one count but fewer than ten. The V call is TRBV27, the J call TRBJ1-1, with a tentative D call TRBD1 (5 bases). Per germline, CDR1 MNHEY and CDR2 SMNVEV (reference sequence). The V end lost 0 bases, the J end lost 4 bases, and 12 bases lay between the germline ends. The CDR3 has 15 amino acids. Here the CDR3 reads CASSLSGRAGTEAFF. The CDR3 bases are TGTGCCAGCAGTTTATCTGGCAGGGCGGGCACTGAAGCTTTCTTT.

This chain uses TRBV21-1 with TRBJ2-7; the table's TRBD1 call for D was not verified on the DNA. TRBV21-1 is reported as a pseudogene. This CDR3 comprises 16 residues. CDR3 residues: CASSKNFGRGKYEQYF. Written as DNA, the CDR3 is TGTGCCAGCAGCAAAAATTTCGGCAGGGGAAAATACGAGCAGTACTTC.

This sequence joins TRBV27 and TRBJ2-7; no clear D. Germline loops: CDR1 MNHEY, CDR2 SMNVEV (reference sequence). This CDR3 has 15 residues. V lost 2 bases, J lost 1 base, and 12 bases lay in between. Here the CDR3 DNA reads TGTGCCAGCAGTTTACGCCTGGATTCTTCCTACGAGCAGTACTTC. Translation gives CASSLRLDSSYEQYF.

CDR3 bases: TGTGCCAGCAGCTTACTGGGGCCCATGACCGGGGAGCTGTTTTTT. Translation gives CASSLLGPMTGELFF. The chain joins TRBV7-9 to TRBJ2-2; D might be TRBD1 (5 bases). CDR1 SEHNR and CDR2 FQNEAQ come from the germline V gene (reference sequence). Trimming pared 2 bases from V and 5 bases from J, leaving 12 bases between. CDR3 size: 15 residues.

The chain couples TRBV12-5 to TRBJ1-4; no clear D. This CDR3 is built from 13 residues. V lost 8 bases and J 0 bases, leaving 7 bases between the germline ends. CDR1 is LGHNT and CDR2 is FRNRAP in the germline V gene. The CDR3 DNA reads TGTGCTAGTATGATTGCAACTAATGAAAAACTGTTTTTT. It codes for CASMIATNEKLFF.

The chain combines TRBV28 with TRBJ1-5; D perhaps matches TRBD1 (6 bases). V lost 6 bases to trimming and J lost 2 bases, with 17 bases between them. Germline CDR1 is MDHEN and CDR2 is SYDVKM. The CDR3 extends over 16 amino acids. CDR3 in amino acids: CASSSTTGIGNQPQHF. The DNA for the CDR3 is TGTGCCAGCAGCTCTACAACAGGGATAGGCAATCAGCCCCAGCATTTT.